A single sample is the source of the 20 T cell receptor beta chains below, sequenced in a study of cytotoxic CD8 clonotypes in ibrutinib-treated CLL. Profiling relied on immunoSEQ multiplex PCR, and the TCRdb table lists in-frame clones only, not all of them. The table shows around 130,000 clones, with roughly 80% occurring only once. This sample comprised PBMCs, obtained after 24 months of ibrutinib treatment. The receptors stem from a human donor with chronic lymphocytic leukemia.

The chain recombines TRBV6-1 with TRBJ2-4, with TRBD1 matching 12 bases. V was clipped by 3 bases and J by 8 bases; unmatched bases: 8. Germline assignment: CDR1 MNHNS and CDR2 SASEGT. The CDR3 is 16 amino acids. Here the CDR3 DNA reads TGTGCCAGCAGTGACCTCCGGGACAGGGGGCGGCACATTCAGTACTTC. As protein: CASSDLRDRGRHIQYF.

This clone came up a few times. V is TRBV6-1 and J is TRBJ2-2, with 11 bases identical to TRBD1. The CDR3 is 15 residues long. J gave up 3 bases and V 3 bases, and 0 bases lay outside the gene matches. Germline CDR1 MNHNS, CDR2 SASEGT. CDR3 bases: TGTGCCAGCAGTGAGGGACAGGGGGACACCGGGGAGCTGTTTTTT. It codes for CASSEGQGDTGELFF.

The J gene is TRBJ2-7, the V gene TRBV6-5, with D possibly being TRBD1 (5 bases). This CDR3 comprises 14 residues. Germline V gene data show CDR1 as MNHEY and CDR2 as SVGAGI. Between the trimmed V and J ends, which lost 3 bases and 5 bases, there was a span of 14 bases. The CDR3 DNA is TGTGCCAGCAGTTATAGCAGGGTCTTGAACGAGCAGTACTTC. It translates to CASSYSRVLNEQYF.

The chain couples TRBV5-1 to TRBJ1-2; D is uncertain. CDR1 is SGHRS, CDR2 YFSETQ, per germline. This CDR3 is built from 15 residues. V was trimmed by 2 bases and J by 3 bases, leaving 14 bases between them. CDR3 coding DNA: TGCGCCAGCAGCTTAGGCCAAGACCACGACTATGGCTACACCTTC. It translates to CASSLGQDHDYGYTF.

The gene calls are TRBV9 and TRBJ1-1; TRBD1 aligns across 8 bases. The CDR3 contains 18 residues. Germline V gene lookup returns CDR1 SGDLS and CDR2 YYNGEE. Trimming cost V 0 bases and J 3 bases; bases outside gene matches: 13. The CDR3 here is CASSVVLGQGARDTEAFF. DNA of the CDR3: TGTGCCAGCAGCGTAGTGCTTGGTCAGGGGGCGCGAGACACTGAAGCTTTCTTT.

The gene calls are TRBV5-5 and TRBJ2-7, with 9 bases fitting TRBD1. CDR1 SGHKS and CDR2 YYEKEE come from the germline V gene (reference sequence). Trimming took 4 bases from V and 9 from J; bases not matched to a gene: 20. The CDR3 covers 17 residues. CDR3 DNA: TGTGCCAGCAGCAGAGGGGCCGGGACAGGGCCTCGGTCTGGGCAGTACTTC. Translating gives CASSRGAGTGPRSGQYF.

The V and J genes are TRBV9 and TRBJ2-7; 7 bases are shared with TRBD1. The CDR3 loop spans 14 amino acids. Germline CDR1 and CDR2: SGDLS and YYNGEE. V trimming: 2 bases; J trimming: 2 bases; junction bases outside the gene matches: 4. CDR3 in amino acids: CASSVGTEPYEQYF. Here the CDR3 DNA reads TGTGCCAGCAGCGTCGGGACAGAACCCTACGAGCAGTACTTC.

V and J are TRBV27 and TRBJ2-7, with 9 bases lining up with TRBD1. The ends lost 5 bases at V and 5 bases at J; junction bases unmatched: 16. The CDR3 runs to 17 residues. Germline CDR1 MNHEY, CDR2 SMNVEV (reference sequence). The CDR3 nucleotides are TGTGCCAGCAGTCCATGGGGCAAGGGACAGGGTTCTAACGAGCAGTACTTC. It is translated as CASSPWGKGQGSNEQYF.

This chain links TRBV4-1 with TRBJ1-5; no firm D call. This CDR3 spans 15 amino acids. V was cut by 3 bases and J by 2 bases, with 11 bases left in between. Per germline, CDR1 MGHRA and CDR2 YSYEKL. CDR3 residues: CASSQFFSGNQPQHF. The CDR3 nucleotides read TGCGCCAGCAGCCAGTTCTTCTCTGGCAATCAGCCCCAGCATTTT.

This clone appeared once. The chain uses TRBV7-2 and TRBJ1-2, with TRBD1 matching over 7 bases. The CDR3 has 17 amino acids. Germline lookup yields CDR1 SGHTA and CDR2 FQGNSA. Unmatched junction bases numbered 15, after V lost 6 bases and J lost 2 bases. This CDR3 is CASRHPGQYQRNYGYTF. CDR3 in DNA: TGTGCCAGCAGGCACCCGGGACAGTATCAGAGGAACTATGGCTACACCTTC.

J is TRBJ2-5 and V is TRBV4-1; the D is unclear. This CDR3 region has 14 residues. Germline CDR1 is MGHRA and CDR2 is YSYEKL. V lost 1 base and J 3 bases, leaving 9 bases between the germline ends. This chain's CDR3 is CASSQGSDKETQYF. For the CDR3, the DNA is TGCGCCAGCAGCCAAGGTTCCGACAAAGAGACCCAGTACTTC.

This clone was detected a few times. The chain joins TRBV5-4 to TRBJ2-1; TRBD2 matches 13 bases. The CDR3 is 18 amino acids. Unmatched junction bases numbered 9, after V lost 0 bases and J lost 6 bases. Germline V gives CDR1 SGHNT, CDR2 YYREEE (reference sequence). CDR3 amino acids: CASSLGLAGGVLSNEQFF. CDR3 bases: TGTGCCAGCAGCTTGGGACTAGCGGGGGGAGTCTTGAGCAATGAGCAGTTCTTC. Full variable domain (rest looked up from reference TRBV5-4 and TRBJ2-1): ETGVTQSPTHLIKTRGQQVTLRCSSQSGHNTVSWYQQALGQGPQFIFQYYREEENGRGNFPPRFSGLQFPNYSSELNVNALELDDSALYLCASSLGLAGGVLSNEQFFGPGTRLTVL.

The chain joins TRBV9 to TRBJ2-7; 8 nucleotides agree with TRBD1. Germline values: CDR1 SGDLS, CDR2 YYNGEE. This CDR3 comprises 14 residues. The V gene end was trimmed by 3 bases and the J gene end by 9 bases; junction bases not matched to a gene: 11. The CDR3 nucleotides read TGTGCCAGCAGCGCCCGGACAGGGCGAGGGGGGCAGTACTTC. It codes for CASSARTGRGGQYF.

CDR3: CASSLTGGNSPLHF. CDR3 nucleotides: TGTGCCAGCAGTTTAACAGGGGGGAATTCACCCCTCCACTTT. The gene calls are TRBV6-5 and TRBJ1-6, with 8 bases matching TRBD1. V shed 4 bases, J shed 7 bases, and the junction held 3 bases outside the gene matches. The germline V gene has CDR1 MNHEY and CDR2 SVGAGI. The CDR3 sequence is 14 residues long.

The V gene is TRBV5-1, the J gene TRBJ2-3; D gene ambiguous. With 0 bases removed from V and 4 bases from J, the gap between germline ends came to 15 bases. The CDR3 runs 16 residues. In germline, CDR1 is SGHRS, CDR2 YFSETQ. The CDR3 loop reads CASSLAASPGSDTQYF. The CDR3 region has the DNA TGCGCCAGCAGCTTGGCCGCCTCCCCCGGCTCAGATACGCAGTATTTT.

The chain links TRBV27 to TRBJ1-4; D may be TRBD1 (5 bases). The germline V and J ends were trimmed by 5 bases and 8 bases, with 12 bases remaining between them. Germline V CDR1 and CDR2: MNHEY, SMNVEV (reference sequence). The CDR3 totals 13 residues. CDR3 coding DNA: TGTGCCAGCAGTCGCCAGGGATGGGAAAAACTGTTTTTT. Translating gives CASSRQGWEKLFF.

The J gene is TRBJ1-4, the V gene TRBV7-7; D is perhaps TRBD1 (5 bases). V was clipped by 5 bases and J by 4 bases, with 11 bases between them. Germline assignment: CDR1 SSHAT and CDR2 FNYEAQ (reference sequence). This CDR3 spans 14 amino acids. The CDR3 reads CASSPGTDNEKLFF. In DNA, the CDR3 is TGTGCCAGCAGCCCAGGGACCGATAATGAAAAACTGTTTTTT. Drawing the rest from reference TRBV7-7 and TRBJ1-4, the complete variable domain is GAGVSQSPRYKVTKRGQDVTLRCDPISSHATLYWYQQALGQGPEFLTYFNYEAQPDKSGLPSDRFSAERPEGSISTLTIQRTEQRDSAMYRCASSPGTDNEKLFFGSGTQLSVL.

In this sample, this clone turned up once. The rearrangement joins TRBV2 to TRBJ2-3; possibly TRBD2 for D (5 bases). The CDR3 is made up of 13 amino acids. V was trimmed by 3 bases and J by 14 bases, leaving 18 bases between them. Germline assignment: CDR1 SNHLY and CDR2 FYNNEI. Here the CDR3 DNA reads TGTGCCAGCAGTGAGTCTAGCCGAGACGATCCGTATTTT. Amino acids: CASSESSRDDPYF.

This clone has only a few counts. The chain uses TRBV7-2 and TRBJ1-2; D is unclear. The V end was cut by 5 bases, the J end by 1 base, with 5 bases between. The CDR3 length is 12 residues. The germline V gene has CDR1 SGHTA and CDR2 FQGNSA. The CDR3 bases are TGTGCCAGCAGCCCTGATAACTATGGCTACACCTTC. It is translated as CASSPDNYGYTF.

The chain combines TRBV27 with TRBJ1-5; the D gene is possibly TRBD1 (5 bases). Germline loops: CDR1 MNHEY, CDR2 SMNVEV (reference sequence). The length of the CDR3 is 15 residues. The V end lost 3 bases, the J end lost 4 bases, and 13 bases lay between the germline ends. CDR3 amino acids: CASSLSGPLNQPQHF. CDR3 sequence (DNA): TGTGCCAGCAGTTTGTCAGGGCCTTTGAATCAGCCCCAGCATTTT.